This T cell receptor beta chain was captured in a study of identical twins. Regarding the study as a whole: Whereas memory repertoires showed no such difference, abundant cord blood beta clonotypes carried fewer insertions.

Unique molecular identifiers were present on the cDNA, and a universal primer site came from template switching. TCRdb reprocessed the 5' RACE reads via MiXCR and lists one record per CDR3 protein. The sample holds 250,000 to 350,000 distinct CDR3 sequences, just under 9.5% seen once. The sample holds many counts of this clonotype. Its specificity is unknown. J was trimmed by 6 bases and V by 4 bases; bases with no gene match: 1. The length of the CDR3 is 14 residues. Germline CDR1 MNHEY, CDR2 SVGEGT. The same sample was also studied in work on yellow fever vaccine responses in identical twins.

This clonotype originated in a woman aged 18-30 years in good health. The J gene is TRBJ2-2, the V gene TRBV6-2 or TRBV6-3, with 11 bases lining up with TRBD1. The sample taken for sequencing was CD8+ T cells sorted from blood. The CDR3: CASSSGQGAGELFF. DNA for the CDR3: TGTGCCAGCAGTTCGGGACAGGGGGCCGGGGAGCTGTTTTTT.